The clone carrying this T cell receptor beta chain was seen only once. The data belong to a study of blood T cell repertoires in COVID-19. Study-level information: In each case, the material was cDNA or gDNA derived from T cells, B-cell-depleted T cells, or PBMCs.

Per the original data handling: Estimated nucleated cell counts came from reference gene primer amplification. Here immunoSEQ multiplex PCR was the method, and the copy in TCRdb shows in-frame clones only, minus some. V and J calls and clone size are given by that table; D and trimming were obtained from the DNA. The table lists about 64,000 clones, approximately 78% of them singletons. This CDR3 has 16 amino acids. The V gene lost 0 bases and the J gene lost 9 bases, with 19 bases spanning the gap. Germline V lookup: CDR1 SGDLS, CDR2 YYNGEE. Sequenced input: peripheral blood. The sequence derives from a human donor in a cohort sampled during active COVID-19. The V and J genes are TRBV9 and TRBJ2-1, with a possible D match to TRBD2 (7 bases). CDR3 protein: CASSVDRGATSGEQFF. The CDR3 DNA sequence: TGTGCCAGCAGCGTAGATCGGGGGGCGACTTCTGGTGAGCAGTTCTTC.